A selection of T cell receptor beta chains follows, all from one sample in a study of blood T cell repertoires in COVID-19. This table comes from immunoSEQ multiplex PCR, and its TCRdb copy is limited to in-frame clones, with some not included. The table shows roughly 73,000 clones, with about 88% occurring only once. The sequencing sample was made of peripheral blood. The source is a man aged 65 to 85 with active or convalescent COVID-19. The CDR3 runs from the conserved cysteine through the conserved F or W. D genes are given only for firm matches. Size is stated for part of the rows, as once, few or many counts, or as a class when the clone is expanded.

>TRBJ1-5|TRBD1|TRBV28|once
TGTGCCAGCAGTCCCGGGACAGGGGGCGTCCAGCCCCAGCATTTT
CASSPGTGGVQPQHF
>TRBJ2-7|NA|TRBV11-2|NA
TGTGCCAGCAGCTTAGAGGAGTTCTACGAGCAGTACTTC
CASSLEEFYEQYF
>TRBJ2-7|NA|TRBV7-9|NA
TGTGCCAGCAGCCAAGCGGGTCTTTCCTACGAGCAGTACTTC
CASSQAGLSYEQYF
>TRBJ2-3|TRBD1|TRBV11-3|NA
TGTGCCAGCAGCCACGGGATAAGGACAGGGGACAGCACAGATACGCAGTATTTT
CASSHGIRTGDSTDTQYF
>TRBJ2-7|TRBD2|TRBV7-2|NA
TGTGCCAGCAGCTCCTTTCTAGCGGGGCCCTACGAGCAGTACTTC
CASSSFLAGPYEQYF
>TRBJ2-1|TRBD2|TRBV5-1|NA
TGCGCCAGCAGCTTGCCCCTAGCGGGACTAGACAATGAGCAGTTCTTC
CASSLPLAGLDNEQFF
>TRBJ1-1|NA|TRBV4-2|NA
TGTGCCAGCAGCCGTCCCGGGACATCGAGCACTGAAGCTTTCTTT
CASSRPGTSSTEAFF
>TRBJ1-2|NA|TRBV5-5|many
TGTGCCAGCAGCTTTTTCGCGGAGAGAGACTATGGCTACACCTTC
CASSFFAERDYGYTF
>TRBJ1-2|NA|TRBV6-6|NA
TGTGCCAGCAGTCGAGGACAGACGGAATATGGCTACACCTTC
CASSRGQTEYGYTF
>TRBJ1-6|NA|TRBV5-4|once
TGTGCCAGCAGCCCTAGACAGTATAATTCACCCCTCCACTTT
CASSPRQYNSPLHF
>TRBJ2-5|NA|TRBV6-2/TRBV6-3|NA
TGTGCCAGCAGTTTATCCGCCGGCCAAGAGACCCAGTACTTC
CASSLSAGQETQYF
>TRBJ1-1|TRBD1|TRBV6-5|NA
TGTGCCACCCTCGTCCCGGGACAGGGTACTGAAGCTTTCTTT
CATLVPGQGTEAFF
>TRBJ1-4|NA|TRBV18|NA
TGTGCCAGCTCACCACGAGACAGCGTTAATGAAAAACTGTTTTTT
CASSPRDSVNEKLFF
>TRBJ1-1|TRBD1|TRBV2|once
TGTGCCAGCAGTGGGGGGACAGGGGTTGCTGCTTTCTTT
CASSGGTGVAAFF
>TRBJ2-3|TRBD2|TRBV4-1|NA
TGCGCCAGCAGCCAAGACCCCCCCGGGGGGTCCACAGATACGCAGTATTTT
CASSQDPPGGSTDTQYF
>TRBJ1-4|NA|TRBV11-2|few
TGTGCCAGCAGCTGGGGGGGCGGGAGCGGGAATGAAAAACTGTTTTTT
CASSWGGGSGNEKLFF
>TRBJ2-1|TRBD2|TRBV4-1|NA
TGCGCCAGCAGCCCCTGGCGGGAGGGGTACAATGAGCAGTTCTTC
CASSPWREGYNEQFF
>TRBJ2-7|TRBD2|TRBV6-5|NA
TGTGCCAGCACGAGCGGGGGGGAACCCTACGAGCAGTACTTC
CASTSGGEPYEQYF
>TRBJ1-2|TRBD1|TRBV6-5|NA
TGTGCCAGCAGTTTTACAGGGGGTCACGGCTACACCTTC
CASSFTGGHGYTF
>TRBJ1-1|NA|TRBV7-8|NA
TGTGCCAGCCGACGGGGGGCAAACACTGAAGCTTTCTTT
CASRRGANTEAFF